Below, one TCR beta chain is given with its context. This record belongs to a study of blood T cell repertoires in COVID-19. As for the study in general: Both acute and convalescent COVID-19 samples were obtained from the United States, Italy and Spain. PBMCs, B-cell-depleted T cells, or T cells were the source of the cDNA or gDNA that made up the material.

In the authors' methods: Reference gene primer amplification gave nucleated cell count estimates. The protocol was immunoSEQ multiplex PCR, while the TCRdb copy is restricted to in-frame clones and leaves out a portion. V, J and clone size are those of that table, while D and trimming were read from the DNA. The sample includes about 97,000 clones, 91% seen only once; the top ten take roughly a sixth. The V gene end was trimmed by 4 bases and the J gene end by 6 bases; junction bases not matched to a gene: 13. From germline, CDR1 is SGHTA and CDR2 FQGTGA. This CDR3 is built from 16 residues. The clonotype was recovered from a man aged 45-65 years with acute or convalescent COVID-19. The sample taken for sequencing was peripheral blood. This chain joins TRBV7-3 and TRBJ2-3, with TRBD1 matching 7 bases. CDR3 nucleotide sequence: TGTGCCAGCAGCTGGACAGGAGATCTCCTCTCCGATACGCAGTATTTT. It yields the protein CASSWTGDLLSDTQYF.